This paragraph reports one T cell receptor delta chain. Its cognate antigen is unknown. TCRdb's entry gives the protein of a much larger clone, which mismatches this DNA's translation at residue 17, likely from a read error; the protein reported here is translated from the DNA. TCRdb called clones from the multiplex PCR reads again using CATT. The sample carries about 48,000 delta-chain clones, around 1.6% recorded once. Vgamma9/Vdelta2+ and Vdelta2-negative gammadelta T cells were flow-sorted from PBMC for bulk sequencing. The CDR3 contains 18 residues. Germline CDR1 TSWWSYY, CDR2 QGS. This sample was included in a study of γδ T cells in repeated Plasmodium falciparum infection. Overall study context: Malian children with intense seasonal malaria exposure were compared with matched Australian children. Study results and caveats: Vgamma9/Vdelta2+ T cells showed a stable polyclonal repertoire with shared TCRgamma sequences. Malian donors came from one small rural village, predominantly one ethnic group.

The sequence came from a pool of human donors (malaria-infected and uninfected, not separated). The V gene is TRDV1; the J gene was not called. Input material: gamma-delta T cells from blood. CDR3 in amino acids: CALGLPLGSLRYTDKLTF. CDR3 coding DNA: TGTGCTCTTGGGCTCCCCCTGGGCTCTCTCCGGTACACCGATAAACTCACCTTT.